The present T cell receptor (beta chain) was sequenced within a study of blood T cell repertoires in COVID-19. Study details: PBMCs, B-cell-depleted T cells, or T cells provided the cDNA or gDNA that made up the material.

This CDR3 spans 16 amino acids. Trimming removed 7 bases from V and 4 bases from J, with 21 bases in between. Germline V lookup: CDR1 SGHTS, CDR2 YDEGEE. Original processing notes: Nucleated cell number was recorded as an estimate derived from reference gene primer amplification. Sequencing used immunoSEQ multiplex PCR; TCRdb keeps in-frame clones, though not all of them. V and J calls plus clone size are reproduced from that table; the DNA served to infer D and trimming. The repertoire holds 200,000 to 300,000 clones, with approximately 90% as singletons. V usage is TRBV5-8 and J usage is TRBJ1-5; D perhaps matches TRBD1 (6 bases). The specimen sequenced was peripheral blood. This clonotype originated in a man in his 60s who had recovered from COVID-19. The DNA for the CDR3 is TGTGCCAGCCGTAAAATTACAGGGCAAAGAAATCAGCCCCAGCATTTT. Amino acid sequence: CASRKITGQRNQPQHF.